This record covers a single TCR beta chain. What antigen it recognizes has not been identified. Per-nucleotide qualities are absent, and no much larger clonotype sits a single base away. Sequences SGHNT (CDR1) and YYREEE (CDR2) are obtained from the germline V gene (reference sequence). A distance of 11 bases separates the germline ends of V and J, which lose 0 bases and 1 base respectively. The CDR3 runs 15 amino acids, cysteine and phenylalanine included. Only CDR3 DNA remains: 45 bases, in frame from the first base. Libraries came from the immunoSEQ multiplex PCR assay. For the multiplex PCR, a mixture combining 60 forward primers for TCR Vbeta segments and 13 reverse primers for TCR Jbeta segments was used. The CDR3 region of rearranged TCR beta genes was amplified from genomic DNA with a multiplex PCR assay. The Illumina HiSeq System was used to sequence the amplified TCR beta libraries as 87-base-pair reads. In the original analysis: Across the roughly 600 repertoires, a later analysis counted tens of millions of unique TCR beta chains, approximately 12 million of which were shared by at least two donors. To remove PCR and sequencing errors, raw reads were error-corrected and collapsed into unique sequences using a nearest-neighbor algorithm that merged closely related sequences. Alignment of CDR3 sequences to IMGT reference sequences was used to assign V, D and J gene segments. Each retained sequence needed at least a six-nucleotide match to both a V gene segment and a J gene segment. A rearrangement was called productive if the CDR3 had no stop codons and remained in frame with V and J, and every other rearrangement was called non-productive. Following IMGT convention, CDR3 was defined as the stretch from the second conserved V-encoded cysteine up to the conserved J-encoded phenylalanine. The earlier analysis of roughly 590 of the donors excluded sequences that lacked an unambiguous match to a single V gene segment. In an earlier analysis of 500 to 750 of the donors, V segments were called functional above 56.7% productive rearrangements and were called segregating when the between-donor standard deviation exceeded 5%. A statistical classification framework was developed to diagnose cytomegalovirus status using the catalog of TCR beta chain sequences. In a later analysis, V and J genes were assigned by comparing TCR nucleotide sequences against IMGT/GENE-DB human TR gene sequences. In a later analysis, CDR3 sequences and most-parsimonious VDJ recombination scenarios were assigned using the TCRdist pipeline. In a later analysis, each TCR beta chain was defined by its CDR3 amino acid sequence together with its V-gene family, and reads lacking a unique V-gene family were excluded. To address suspected cross-contamination and a sequencing artifact, a later analysis removed a few hundred highly shared, low-generation-probability nucleotide sequences. In a later analysis, a clonal expansion index was calculated for each public chain from normalized within-repertoire ranks of inferred template counts. In a later analysis, generation probabilities were computed with a VDJ recombination model fitted to out-of-frame rearrangements, and the resulting probabilities were checked against IGoR. In a later analysis, hypergeometric tests were used to score TCR-TCR, TCR-HLA and TCR-CMV co-occurrence, with a repertoire-size bias correction applied to TCR pairs. To estimate false discovery rates, a later analysis permuted the HLA or CMV assignments 20 times. A later analysis grouped co-occurring TCRs with DBSCAN, adding TCRdist sequence similarity when clustering within HLA-allele-positive subsets. Co-occurrence clustering excluded repertoires with fewer than 30,000 or more than 120,000 public chains, plus five with anomalous nucleotide sharing. Held by TCRdb, this immuneACCESS table contains in-frame sequences only and omits some clones. Under half of the omission traces to an unresolved V gene where checked; the cause of the rest is unknown. Clone size and V and J calls were adopted from that table, with D and trimming inferred from the DNA. The sample table shows about 160,000 clones, and around nine tenths are seen once. The ten largest clones represent about 0.93% of the sample.

This entry comes from a study of cytomegalovirus exposure and HLA in healthy donors (dated 2017 in TCRdb). Regarding the study in general: According to an earlier analysis of 550 to 750 of the donors, some 180 million T cells yielded 120 million or so unique TCR beta sequences and approximately 300 Gb of sequence data. A separate validation cohort of 90 to 150 different subjects was used in addition to the 666-subject first cohort. To predict cytomegalovirus infection status, the study brought together high-throughput TCR immunosequencing, statistical association of individual TCRs with disease status, and machine learning. The study profiled the T cell repertoires of hundreds of subjects by immunosequencing and related them to cytomegalovirus serostatus. On average, roughly 200,000 unique TCR beta nucleotide sequences were sequenced per donor among 300 to 500 genotyped donors of the cohort, with roughly 18% of those sequences being non-productive. To decide whether each TCR beta V gene segment behaved as functional or pseudogenic, an earlier analysis of fewer than 750 of the donors relied on high-throughput TCR beta sequencing. A later genetic analysis took genome-wide SNP genotypes for about 60% of the roughly 670 donors and used that subset as a discovery cohort. A handful of DR-DQ haplotypes were handled as single units for association and clustering because linkage in the cohort was strong. Of the approximately 400 genotyped donors, over 80% were placed in the genetic ancestry cluster associated with self-reported Caucasian donors. Donor age, sex, ethnicity and CMV serostatus were collected together with the repertoire data. A later analysis re-analyzed previously published TCR beta repertoires from hundreds of donors and added high-resolution HLA genotyping to study TCR occurrence patterns. The study aimed to test whether cataloging public T cell receptors could reveal signatures of past pathogen exposure. An early release that covered roughly 600 HLA-typed donors contained approximately 300 gigabases of sequencing data and 80 million or so unique TCR sequences. The later analysis used no new phenotypic data to find candidate immune exposures, relying instead on TCR beta sequences and their occurrence across donors. Class I and class II HLA loci were covered by the typing at four-digit resolution. The number of donors typed differed by locus, with roughly 629-640 for A, B, C, DRB1 and DQB1, more than 500 for DQA1, approximately 580 for DPA1, and roughly 450 for DPB1. All discovery cohort repertoires had been generated on a single sequencing platform.

The cohort consisted of approximately 690 healthy bone marrow donors. All cohort members were sampled while nominally healthy, although unrecorded immune exposures were likely present. The donor was CMV seronegative and belonged to the group of several hundred seronegative cohort members. Every donor gave a peripheral blood sample, and the peripheral blood mononuclear cells from that sample were used for TCR beta sequencing. The Qiagen DNeasy Blood Extraction Kit was used to extract genomic DNA from the blood cell samples. The full study reports these points: In an earlier analysis of more than 500 of the donors, most TCR beta V segments appeared in productive rearrangements about 87% or about 30% of the time, broadly matching IMGT annotations. The classifier was reported to diagnose cytomegalovirus status with high specificity and sensitivity in both the original cohort and the validation cohort. Linkage disequilibrium might explain the correlated functional status among segregating V segments, but an unknown experimental factor could not be excluded. Because HLA typing was missing for some donors at each locus, association tests included only the typed subset. Across donors, most TCR sequences were observed very rarely, whereas some public TCRs were present in many individuals. Assigning TCR associations to individual alleles was difficult when HLA alleles, especially DR and DQ, strongly co-occurred. According to a later analysis, parvovirus B19, influenza, CMV and Epstein-Barr virus appeared linked to several top co-occurrence clusters. For the cohort, immune exposure information was limited to CMV serostatus. Roughly 15 rarely observed V segments, including chromosome 9 orphons, were excluded from the earlier analysis of approximately 600 of the donors because counts were too low. Presence/absence analyses assumed roughly uniform sequencing depth across donors, an assumption that may not hold. A later genetic analysis associated a missense DCLRE1C variant with V-gene and J-gene trimming of TCR beta chains, and an independent cohort replicated the association. The authors suggested that the approach could potentially be generalized to other disease states and immunological phenotypes. In a later analysis, most CMV-associated TCR beta chains were found to appear HLA-restricted, with HLA associations seemingly driven largely by CMV exposure. Some IMGT-functional V segments, including TRBV6-2 and TRBV6-3, could not be told apart with the 87-base-pair reads, so those segments were excluded. In a later genetic analysis, fewer N-insertions in productive TCRs were reported among donors in an Asian-associated ancestry cluster than the roughly 700-donor mean. In vitro tests confirmed that a few of the cytomegalovirus-associated TCR beta chains recognize cytomegalovirus antigens. This cohort had only TCR beta chains sequenced, and the lack of alpha or paired-chain data limited which features could be detected. In a later analysis, the rate of TCR association differed among HLA loci, with DRB1 alleles having the most associated TCRs and HLA-C alleles having the fewest. A cluster of highly shared sequence variants was judged likely to be a technical artifact of the sequencing pipeline. A total of 164 TCR beta chains were listed by the study as associated with cytomegalovirus. In a later analysis, 16,951 TCR beta sequences were associated with specific HLA alleles at a false discovery rate of 0.05. In a later analysis, HLA-associated TCR beta chains were found to be more clonally expanded and to have lower generation probabilities than equally common non-associated chains. A further reported finding was that TCR beta sequences accurately predicted the HLA-A and HLA-B alleles for most subjects in the first cohort.

The origin of this receptor is a woman in her twenties or thirties in good health and CMV-seronegative. Here the chain combines TRBV5-4 and TRBJ2-7; no D gene is confidently identified. The specimen was PBMCs. The CDR3 has the sequence CASSLAVDPSYEQYF. The DNA sequence is TGTGCCAGCAGCTTGGCAGTCGATCCGTCCTACGAGCAGTACTTC.